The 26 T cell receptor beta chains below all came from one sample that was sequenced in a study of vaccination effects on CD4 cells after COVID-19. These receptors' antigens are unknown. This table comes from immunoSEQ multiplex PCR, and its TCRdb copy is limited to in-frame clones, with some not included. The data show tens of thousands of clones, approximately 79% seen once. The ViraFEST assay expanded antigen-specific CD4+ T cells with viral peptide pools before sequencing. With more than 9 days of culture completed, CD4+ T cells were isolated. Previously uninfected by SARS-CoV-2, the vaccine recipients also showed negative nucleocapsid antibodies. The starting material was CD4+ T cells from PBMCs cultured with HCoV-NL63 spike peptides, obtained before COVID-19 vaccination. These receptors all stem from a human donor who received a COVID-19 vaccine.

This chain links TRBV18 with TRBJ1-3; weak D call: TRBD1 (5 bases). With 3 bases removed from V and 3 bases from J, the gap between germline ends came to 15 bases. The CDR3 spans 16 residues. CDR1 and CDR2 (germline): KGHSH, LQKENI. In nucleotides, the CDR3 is TGTGCCAGCTCACCGCTTTCGGGGGTTAGTGGAAACACCATATATTTT. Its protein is CASSPLSGVSGNTIYF.

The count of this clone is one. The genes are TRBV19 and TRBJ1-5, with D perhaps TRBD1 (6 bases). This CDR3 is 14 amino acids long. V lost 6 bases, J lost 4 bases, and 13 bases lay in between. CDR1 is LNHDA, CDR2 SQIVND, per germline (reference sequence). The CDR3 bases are TGTGCCAGTAGATACAGGGAAAGGAATCAGCCCCAGCATTTT. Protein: CASRYRERNQPQHF.

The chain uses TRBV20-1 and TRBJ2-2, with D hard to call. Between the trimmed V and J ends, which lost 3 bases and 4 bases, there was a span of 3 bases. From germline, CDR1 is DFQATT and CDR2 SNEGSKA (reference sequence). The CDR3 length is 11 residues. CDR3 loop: CSARRTGELFF. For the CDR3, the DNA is TGCAGTGCTAGGCGCACCGGGGAGCTGTTTTTT.

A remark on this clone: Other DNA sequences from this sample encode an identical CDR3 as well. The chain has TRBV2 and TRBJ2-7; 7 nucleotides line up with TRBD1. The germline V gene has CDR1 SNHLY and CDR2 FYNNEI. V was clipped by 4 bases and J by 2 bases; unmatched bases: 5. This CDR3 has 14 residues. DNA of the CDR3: TGTGCCAGCAGTGGACAGGGTGCCCCCTACGAGCAGTACGTC. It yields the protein CASSGQGAPYEQYV.

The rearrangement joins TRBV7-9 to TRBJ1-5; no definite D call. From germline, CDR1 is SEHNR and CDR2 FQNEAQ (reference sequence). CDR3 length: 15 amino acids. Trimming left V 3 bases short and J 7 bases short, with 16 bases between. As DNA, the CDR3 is TGTGCCAGCAGCTTGAATTCGGGTTACGGGCAGCCCCAGCATTTT. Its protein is CASSLNSGYGQPQHF. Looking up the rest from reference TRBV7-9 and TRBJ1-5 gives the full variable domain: DTGVSQNPRHKITKRGQNVTFRCDPISEHNRLYWYRQTLGQGPEFLTYFQNEAQLEKSRLLSDRFSAERPKGSFSTLEIQRTEQGDSAMYLCASSLNSGYGQPQHFGDGTRLSIL.

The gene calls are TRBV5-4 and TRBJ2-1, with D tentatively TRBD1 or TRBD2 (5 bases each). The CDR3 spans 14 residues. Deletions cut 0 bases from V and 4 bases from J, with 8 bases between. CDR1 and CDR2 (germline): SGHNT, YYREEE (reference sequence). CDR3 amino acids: CASSLAGRYNEQFF. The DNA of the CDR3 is TGTGCCAGCAGCTTGGCAGGGAGATACAATGAGCAGTTCTTC. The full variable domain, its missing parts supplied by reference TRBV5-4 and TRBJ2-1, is ETGVTQSPTHLIKTRGQQVTLRCSSQSGHNTVSWYQQALGQGPQFIFQYYREEENGRGNFPPRFSGLQFPNYSSELNVNALELDDSALYLCASSLAGRYNEQFFGPGTRLTVL.

The CDR3 loop reads CASTRSGSTDTQYF. The CDR3 coding sequence is TGTGCCAGCACGCGGAGCGGGAGCACAGATACGCAGTATTTT. The rearrangement links TRBV2 to TRBJ2-3, with D possibly being TRBD2 (6 bases). From germline, CDR1 is SNHLY and CDR2 FYNNEI. CDR3 length equals 14 residues. The germline V and J ends were trimmed by 7 bases and 0 bases, with 11 bases remaining between them. The full variable domain, its missing parts supplied by reference TRBV2 and TRBJ2-3, is EPEVTQTPSHQVTQMGQEVILRCVPISNHLYFYWYRQILGQKVEFLVSFYNNEISEKSEIFDDQFSVERPDGSNFTLKIRSTKLEDSAMYFCASTRSGSTDTQYFGPGTRLTVL.

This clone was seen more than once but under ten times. CDR3 sequence reads: CATAERLGYGYTF. CDR3 coding DNA: TGTGCCACCGCCGAGCGGTTGGGCTATGGCTACACCTTC. The J gene is TRBJ1-2, the V gene TRBV6-5; D not certain. Trimming left V 10 bases short and J 4 bases short, with 16 bases between. Germline lookup yields CDR1 MNHEY and CDR2 SVGAGI. This CDR3 has 13 amino acids.

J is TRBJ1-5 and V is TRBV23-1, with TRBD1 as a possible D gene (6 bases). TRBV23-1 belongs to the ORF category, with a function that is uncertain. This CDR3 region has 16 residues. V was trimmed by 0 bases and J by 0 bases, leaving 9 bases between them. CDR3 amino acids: CASSQSGGHSNQPQHF. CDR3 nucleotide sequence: TGCGCCAGCAGTCAATCTGGGGGCCATAGCAATCAGCCCCAGCATTTT.

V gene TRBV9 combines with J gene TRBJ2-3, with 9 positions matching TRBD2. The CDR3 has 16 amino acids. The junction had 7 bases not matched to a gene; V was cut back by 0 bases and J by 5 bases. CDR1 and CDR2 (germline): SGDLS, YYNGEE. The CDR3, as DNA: TGTGCCAGCAGCGTAGTTGCGCGGGGGGGCCGAGATACGCAGTATTTT. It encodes CASSVVARGGRDTQYF.

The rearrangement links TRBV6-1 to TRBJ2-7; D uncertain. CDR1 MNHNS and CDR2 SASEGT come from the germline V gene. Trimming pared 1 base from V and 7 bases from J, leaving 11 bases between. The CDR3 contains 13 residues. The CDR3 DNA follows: TGTGCCAGCAGTGAAGGCTCCCTGAGAGAGCAGTACGTC. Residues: CASSEGSLREQYV.

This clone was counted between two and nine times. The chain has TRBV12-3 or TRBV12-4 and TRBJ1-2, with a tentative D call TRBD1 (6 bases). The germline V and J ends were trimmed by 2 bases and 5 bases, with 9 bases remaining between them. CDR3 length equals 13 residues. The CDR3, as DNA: TGTGCCAGCAGTTTAAGGCAGGGGTATGGCTACACCTTC. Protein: CASSLRQGYGYTF.

CDR3 in amino acids: CASSQHSATNTGELFF. DNA of the CDR3: TGCGCCAGCAGTCAACACAGCGCTACGAACACCGGGGAGCTGTTTTTT. V and J are TRBV23-1 and TRBJ2-2; D uncertain. TRBV23-1 is an open reading frame, and its role is uncertain. The CDR3 consists of 16 residues. With 2 bases removed from V and 0 bases from J, the gap between germline ends came to 10 bases.

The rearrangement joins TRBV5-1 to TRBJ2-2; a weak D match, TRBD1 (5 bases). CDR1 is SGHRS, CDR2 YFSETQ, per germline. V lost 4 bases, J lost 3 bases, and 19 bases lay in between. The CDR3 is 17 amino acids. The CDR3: CASSPARLSGHTGELFF. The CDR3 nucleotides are TGCGCCAGCAGCCCGGCCCGGCTCTCAGGGCACACCGGGGAGCTGTTTTTT.

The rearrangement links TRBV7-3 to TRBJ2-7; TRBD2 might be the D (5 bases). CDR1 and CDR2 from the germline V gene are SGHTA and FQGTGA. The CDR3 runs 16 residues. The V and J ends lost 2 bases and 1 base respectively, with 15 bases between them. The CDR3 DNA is TGTGCCAGCAGCTTAGAGGGCCAAGGGCCATCCTACGAGCAGTACGTC. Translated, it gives CASSLEGQGPSYEQYV.

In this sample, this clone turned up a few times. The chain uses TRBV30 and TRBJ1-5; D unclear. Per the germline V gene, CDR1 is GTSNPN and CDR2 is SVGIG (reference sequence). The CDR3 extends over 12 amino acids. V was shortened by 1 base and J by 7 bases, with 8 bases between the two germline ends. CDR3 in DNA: TGTGCCTGGAGTGACGGAGACCAGCCCCAGCATTTT. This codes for CAWSDGDQPQHF.

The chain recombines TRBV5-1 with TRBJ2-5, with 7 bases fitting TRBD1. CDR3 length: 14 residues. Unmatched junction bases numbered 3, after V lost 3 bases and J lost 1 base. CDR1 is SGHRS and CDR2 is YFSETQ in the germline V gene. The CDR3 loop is CASSSSGGQETQYF. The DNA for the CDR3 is TGCGCCAGCAGCTCCTCAGGGGGCCAAGAGACCCAGTACTTC.

In nucleotides, the CDR3 is TGTGCCAGCAGCCGAGGGATGGACTATGGCTACACCTTC. Residues: CASSRGMDYGYTF. This sequence joins TRBV9 and TRBJ1-2, with no clear D. The CDR3 consists of 13 residues. Germline loops: CDR1 SGDLS, CDR2 YYNGEE. The germline V and J ends were trimmed by 4 bases and 3 bases, with 10 bases remaining between them.

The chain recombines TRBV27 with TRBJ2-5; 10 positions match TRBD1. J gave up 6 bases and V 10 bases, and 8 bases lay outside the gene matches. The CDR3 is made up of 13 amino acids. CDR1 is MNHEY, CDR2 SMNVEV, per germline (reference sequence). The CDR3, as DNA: TGTGCCACCGGGACAGGGGCACGGAAGACCCAGTACTTC. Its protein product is CATGTGARKTQYF.

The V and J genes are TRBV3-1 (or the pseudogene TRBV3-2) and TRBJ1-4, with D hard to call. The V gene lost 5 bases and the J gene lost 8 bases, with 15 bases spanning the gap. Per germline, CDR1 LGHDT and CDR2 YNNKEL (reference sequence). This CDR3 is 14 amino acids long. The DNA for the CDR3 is TGTGCCAGCAGCTCCCCGAAGGGAAGGGAAAAACTGTTTTTT. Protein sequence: CASSSPKGREKLFF.

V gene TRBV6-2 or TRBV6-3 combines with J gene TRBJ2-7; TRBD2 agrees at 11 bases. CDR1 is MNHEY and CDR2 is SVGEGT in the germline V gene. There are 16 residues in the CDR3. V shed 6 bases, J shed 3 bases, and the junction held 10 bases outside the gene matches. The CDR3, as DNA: TGTGCCAGCAGCTTTAAACTAGCGGGGGAAAACTACGAGCAGTACGTC. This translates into CASSFKLAGENYEQYV.

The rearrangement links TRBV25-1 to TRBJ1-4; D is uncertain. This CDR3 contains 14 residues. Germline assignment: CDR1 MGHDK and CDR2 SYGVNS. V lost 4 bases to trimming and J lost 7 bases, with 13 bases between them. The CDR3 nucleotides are TGTGCCAGCAGTGGGGAGGTTCCGGGTGAAAAACTGTTTTTT. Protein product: CASSGEVPGEKLFF.

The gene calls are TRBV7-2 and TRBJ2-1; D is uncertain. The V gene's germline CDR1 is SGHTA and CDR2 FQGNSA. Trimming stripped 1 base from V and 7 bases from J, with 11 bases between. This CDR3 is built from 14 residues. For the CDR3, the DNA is TGTGCCAGCAGCTTAGGGCAGTCGGTAAATGAGCAGTTCTTC. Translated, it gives CASSLGQSVNEQFF.

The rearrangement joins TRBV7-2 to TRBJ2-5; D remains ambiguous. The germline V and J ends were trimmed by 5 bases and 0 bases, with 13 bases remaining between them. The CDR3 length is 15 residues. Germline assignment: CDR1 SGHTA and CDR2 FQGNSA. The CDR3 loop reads CASSPQALHQETQYF. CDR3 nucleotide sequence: TGTGCCAGCAGCCCTCAAGCCCTGCACCAAGAGACCCAGTACTTC. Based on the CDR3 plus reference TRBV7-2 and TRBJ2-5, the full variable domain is GAGVSQSPSNKVTEKGKDVELRCDPISGHTALYWYRQSLGQGLEFLIYFQGNSAPDKSGLPSDRFSAERTGGSVSTLTIQRTQQEDSAVYLCASSPQALHQETQYFGPGTRLLVL.

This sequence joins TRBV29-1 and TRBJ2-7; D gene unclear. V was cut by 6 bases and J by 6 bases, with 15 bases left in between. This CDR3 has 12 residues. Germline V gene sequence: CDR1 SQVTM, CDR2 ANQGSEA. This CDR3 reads CSVRTSPGEQYV. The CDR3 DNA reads TGCAGCGTACGGACCTCTCCGGGCGAGCAGTACGTC.

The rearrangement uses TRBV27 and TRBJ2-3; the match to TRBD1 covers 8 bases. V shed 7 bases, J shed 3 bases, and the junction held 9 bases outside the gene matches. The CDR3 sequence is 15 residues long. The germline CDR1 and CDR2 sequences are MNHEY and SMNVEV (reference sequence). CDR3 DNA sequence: TGTGCCAGCACCCCGGACAGGGTGGGAACAGATACGCAGTATTTT. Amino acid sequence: CASTPDRVGTDTQYF.